This passage covers 3 T cell receptor beta chains from one sample sequenced in a study of post-analysis software for immune sequencing data. Study-level findings and limits: Patients used roughly five TRBV segments, including TRBV5-6, TRBV5-1 and TRBV20-1, more often than controls.

The TCR beta cDNA libraries carried unique molecular identifiers. TCRdb called the PCR reads again in MiXCR, with one record for every CDR3 protein. The table lists around 770,000 distinct CDR3 sequences, roughly 50% of them singletons. Their specific antigens are unknown. Sequencing was done on a sample of blood. All receptors derive from a girl aged 10 to 17 with multiple sclerosis.

V usage is TRBV27 and J usage is TRBJ2-1, with 9 nucleotides matching TRBD2. The CDR3 covers 14 residues. CDR1 and CDR2 (germline): MNHEY, SMNVEV (reference sequence). V lost 3 bases to trimming and J lost 7 bases; unmatched junction nucleotides: 4. The CDR3 region has the DNA TGTGCCAGCAGTTTTAGGCGGGAGGGAAATGAGCAGTTCTTC. Translating gives CASSFRREGNEQFF.

CDR3 amino acids: CSARPAGLIYNEQFF. The CDR3 region has the DNA TGCAGCGCCCGCCCTGCAGGACTCATCTACAATGAGCAGTTCTTC. The chain joins TRBV20-1 to TRBJ2-1, with D possibly being TRBD2 (5 bases). Germline-derived CDR1 and CDR2 are DFQATT and SNEGSKA (reference sequence). There are 15 residues in the CDR3.

The rearrangement joins TRBV7-3 to TRBJ2-1; 7 nucleotides line up with TRBD2. CDR1 is SGHTA and CDR2 is FQGTGA in the germline V gene. The junction had 9 bases not matched to a gene; V was cut back by 5 bases and J by 2 bases. CDR3 length: 16 amino acids. DNA of the CDR3: TGTGCCAGCAGCCAGACGGGAGGCGCCCCCTACAATGAGCAGTTCTTC. It is translated as CASSQTGGAPYNEQFF. Using reference TRBV7-3 and TRBJ2-1 for the parts outside the CDR3, the full variable domain is GAGVSQTPSNKVTEKGKYVELRCDPISGHTALYWYRQSLGQGPEFLIYFQGTGAADDSGLPNDRFFAVRPEGSVSTLKIQRTERGDSAVYLCASSQTGGAPYNEQFFGPGTRLTVL.